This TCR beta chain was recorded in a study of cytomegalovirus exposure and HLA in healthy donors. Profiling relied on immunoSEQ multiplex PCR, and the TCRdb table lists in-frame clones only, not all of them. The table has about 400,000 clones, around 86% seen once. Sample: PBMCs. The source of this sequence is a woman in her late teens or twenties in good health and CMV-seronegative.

The CDR3 DNA reads TGTGCCAGCAGCTTGGTTGGGACTAGCGGGTACAATGAGCAGTTCTTC. Protein: CASSLVGTSGYNEQFF. The rearrangement links TRBV5-6 to TRBJ2-1; 12 bases are a match to TRBD2. The CDR3 runs to 16 residues. Losses at the gene ends were 0 bases for V and 4 bases for J; bases not matched to a gene: 2. Germline CDR1 reads SGHDT; CDR2 reads YYEEEE.